This TCR beta chain was documented in a study of blood T cells in healthy people across ages. The germline CDR1 and CDR2 sequences are SGHKS and YYEKEE (reference sequence). With 4 bases clipped from V and 0 bases from J, the junction kept 6 bases outside the gene matches. CDR3 length equals 15 residues. Primed by a sample-barcoded 5' primer and a J-beta primer mix, a second PCR proceeded for 7 to 11 cycles. Via MiXCR, TCRdb re-called the 5' RACE reads, giving one row per CDR3 protein. The profile shows 2 million or so distinct CDR3 sequences, 40% to 55% of them singletons. V gene TRBV5-5 combines with J gene TRBJ2-5; 7 bases are a match to TRBD1. Sequenced material: blood. The receptor comes from a woman between 40 and 50 years old in good health. DNA for the CDR3: TGTGCCAGCAGCACCGGGACAGTGAACCAAGAGACCCAGTACTTC. As protein: CASSTGTVNQETQYF.